The rows below give T cell receptor beta chains drawn from one sample of a study of blood T cells in healthy people across ages. TCRdb analysed the 5' RACE reads with MiXCR anew, one entry per CDR3 protein. This table holds about 640,000 distinct CDR3 sequences, approximately 59% found once. The sequenced sample was blood. The receptors stem from a man in his 60s in good health. Both conserved end residues are part of each CDR3. Each record gives: clone size, D gene, J gene, CDR3 length, V gene, CDR3 protein. D genes are given only for firm matches. Expanded clones are given a class, and other clones once, few, many or no size at all.

.,.,TRBJ2-2,15,TRBV10-3,CAISPDRYNTGELFF
.,.,TRBJ2-2,13,TRBV29-1,CSVYTTTGGELFF
.,.,TRBJ2-7,14,TRBV6-6,CASSLDSRGYEQYF
few,.,TRBJ2-5,16,TRBV6-6,CASSYSAGRTSETQYF
.,.,TRBJ1-1,12,TRBV18,CASSPARGEAFF
.,.,TRBJ2-7,14,TRBV12-3/TRBV12-4,CASSLGRTSYEQYF
.,.,TRBJ2-5,14,TRBV9,CASSPHRGGETQYF
.,.,TRBJ2-3,15,TRBV18,CASSPYKGHTDTQYF
few,.,TRBJ1-6,13,TRBV3-1,CASSPRGNSPLHF
.,TRBD2,TRBJ2-1,14,TRBV6-2/TRBV6-3,CASRSSGEVNEQFF
few,.,TRBJ1-2,14,TRBV20-1,CSARVAGFFTGYTF
few,.,TRBJ2-4,15,TRBV5-6,CASSLVGEAKNIQYF
.,.,TRBJ1-6,18,TRBV19,CASSIDQHGAFPNSPLHF
.,TRBD1,TRBJ1-1,13,TRBV6-5,CASRLATGGEAFF
.,TRBD2,TRBJ2-1,17,TRBV12-3/TRBV12-4,CASSRRSGGAAYNEQFF
.,TRBD1,TRBJ2-7,15,TRBV6-6,CASTQGQGRSYEQYF
.,.,TRBJ1-2,13,TRBV12-3/TRBV12-4,CASSPRQAYGYTF
.,TRBD2,TRBJ2-1,16,TRBV2,CASTSNGGVLYNEQFF
.,TRBD2,TRBJ2-1,14,TRBV20-1,CSAHTPGGGYEQFF
.,.,.,13,TRBV29-1,CSADGGNQETQYF
.,.,TRBJ1-6,15,TRBV6-6,CASSDYGDYGSPLHF
.,.,TRBJ1-4,18,TRBV4-1,CASSQYGGLSSTNEKLFF
.,.,TRBJ2-3,11,TRBV29-1,CSVGFGRKGYF
.,TRBD1,TRBJ2-1,12,TRBV20-1,CSAGQGDNEQFF
.,.,TRBJ2-3,13,TRBV29-1,CSAGTVQGDTQYF
.,TRBD2,TRBJ2-7,12,TRBV20-1,CRAMGLASEQYF
.,TRBD1,TRBJ1-1,16,TRBV10-3,CAISERDRGSSPEAFF
many,.,TRBJ1-5,13,TRBV29-1,CSVRADSNQPQHF
.,.,TRBJ2-1,13,TRBV24-1,CATTPRVGGEQFF
.,TRBD1,TRBJ2-5,15,TRBV7-6,CASSFRTGQGETQYF
few,.,.,13,TRBV25-1,CASSEEGQETQYF
.,.,TRBJ2-1,13,TRBV5-1,CASSSLGDNEQFF
few,TRBD1,TRBJ1-1,15,TRBV5-1,CASSLSGTANTEAFF
.,.,TRBJ2-4,16,TRBV21-1,CASSRQGPLAKNIQYF
.,.,TRBJ1-2,13,TRBV28,CASTLGSSGGYTF
.,TRBD1,TRBJ1-5,13,TRBV6-6,CASYTGAGQPQHF
.,TRBD2,TRBJ2-5,15,TRBV13,CASSLASGVVETQYF
.,.,TRBJ2-6,19,TRBV7-6,CASSPRVLSRVGGANVLTF
.,.,TRBJ2-2,17,TRBV4-2,CASSQETAGANTGELFF
.,.,TRBJ2-1,13,TRBV3-1,CASRSGTLKEQFF
.,.,TRBJ2-3,16,TRBV7-9,CASSFVSGRFTDTQYF
.,TRBD2,TRBJ2-5,16,TRBV14,CASSRIGLAGQETQYF
.,.,TRBJ1-4,14,TRBV5-4,CASSLNQGTEKLFF
.,TRBD1,TRBJ1-5,16,TRBV28,CASNPMGEGAFGPQHF
once,.,TRBJ1-5,13,TRBV2,CASVAAGNQPQHF
.,.,TRBJ2-7,12,TRBV7-9,CASSATGYDQYF
.,.,TRBJ2-7,11,TRBV29-1,CSARENYEQYF
.,TRBD2,TRBJ2-5,15,TRBV6-2/TRBV6-3,CASSPGGGRLETQYF
.,TRBD2,TRBJ2-1,17,TRBV3-1,CASSQFASGGASNEQFF
.,.,TRBJ1-1,14,TRBV2,CASRPTFGATEAFF
.,TRBD1,TRBJ1-2,15,TRBV6-1,CASSEAGQGIDGYTF
.,TRBD1,TRBJ1-6,16,TRBV7-9,CASSVAGTGENSPLHF
.,.,TRBJ2-1,15,TRBV5-4,CASSYGPDWGNEQFF
.,TRBD2,TRBJ2-2,16,TRBV29-1,CSVDPGLAGTTGELFF